This T cell receptor beta chain was captured by sequencing in a study of CXCR3-negative and CXCR3-positive naive CD8 T cells. In the study overall: The libraries yielded 130 million or so TRB reads, about 1.5 +/- 0.3 million each.

Germline-derived CDR1 and CDR2 are DFQATT and SNEGSKA (reference sequence). This CDR3 contains 14 residues. Notes on the study in general: Both naive subsets showed comparably high diversity, and memory CD8+ cells showed much lower diversity. More hydrophobic TRB CDR3s occurred in CXCR3-positive than in CXCR3-negative naive cells.

For this clonotype: Its target is unknown.

Naive cells were sorted as CD45RO-, CCR7+, CD27+ and CD95-. UMI-labeled 5' RACE yielded the TRB cDNA libraries. Each CDR3 protein gets one entry in TCRdb, which reprocessed the 5' RACE reads and gives no DNA. The listing contains around 160,000 distinct CDR3 sequences. This chain links TRBV20-1 with TRBJ2-4. Sequences were obtained from naive CXCR3+ CD8+ T cells from blood. The subset is: CD45RO-CCR7+CD27+CD95- naive CD8+ T cells expressing CXCR3 (TNR3+). The receptor was isolated from a human donor in good health. Some clones in this sample may be carry-over from other donors' samples. Here the CDR3 reads CSASFLLEENIQYF.